The next 26 T cell receptor beta chains were all read from a single sample in a study of PD-1 blockade in classical Hodgkin lymphoma. The sample's time point: newly diagnosed, previously untreated cHL patient sample. Assay: immunoSEQ multiplex PCR; the TCRdb copy retains only in-frame clones and omits some. The sample lists tens of thousands of clones; roughly 93% were seen once. Specimen: peripheral blood mononuclear cells (PBMCs). Receptor source: a human donor with classical Hodgkin lymphoma.

V is TRBV28 and J is TRBJ1-3; D is undetermined. CDR3 length equals 14 residues. Germline V gene lookup returns CDR1 MDHEN and CDR2 SYDVKM. V dropped 6 bases and J dropped 0 bases, with 9 bases sitting between them. The CDR3 is CASRARPSGNTIYF. CDR3 DNA: TGTGCCAGCAGGGCCCGTCCCTCTGGAAACACCATATATTTT.

The CDR3 nucleotides read TGTGCCAGCAGCAGGGGACTCTTTAATGAGCAGTTCTTC. Translated, it gives CASSRGLFNEQFF. The rearrangement links TRBV6-4 to TRBJ2-1; perhaps D is TRBD1 or TRBD2 (6 bases each). The CDR3 sequence is 13 residues long. V lost 6 bases and J 7 bases, leaving 13 bases between the germline ends. Germline V CDR1 and CDR2: MRHNA, SNTAGT.

The V gene is TRBV28, the J gene TRBJ1-1; D unresolved. Trimming removed 3 bases from V and 0 bases from J, with 11 bases in between. CDR3 length: 15 residues. Per germline, CDR1 MDHEN and CDR2 SYDVKM. CDR3 bases: TGTGCCAGCAGTTTCTGGGAGAGGGTGAACACTGAAGCTTTCTTT. This translates into CASSFWERVNTEAFF. Full variable domain (missing parts from reference TRBV28 and TRBJ1-1): DVKVTQSSRYLVKRTGEKVFLECVQDMDHENMFWYRQDPGLGLRLIYFSYDVKMKEKGDIPEGYSVSREKKERFSLILESASTNQTSMYLCASSFWERVNTEAFFGQGTRLTVV.

This sequence joins TRBV4-1 and TRBJ1-1; TRBD1 is a possible D gene (6 bases). Germline V CDR1 and CDR2: MGHRA, YSYEKL. Trimming removed 4 bases from V and 1 base from J, with 10 bases in between. CDR3 length: 14 residues. The CDR3 reads CASSRVRGNTEAFF. The CDR3 coding sequence is TGCGCCAGCAGCCGAGTCAGGGGGAACACTGAAGCTTTCTTT.

The chain employs TRBV7-2 and TRBJ2-2, with a tentative D call TRBD2 (6 bases). Germline loops: CDR1 SGHTA, CDR2 FQGNSA. The length of the CDR3 is 15 residues. The V gene lost 5 bases and the J gene lost 0 bases, with 10 bases spanning the gap. CDR3 sequence: CASSIRLANTGELFF. The CDR3 DNA reads as TGTGCCAGCAGCATCAGACTAGCGAACACCGGGGAGCTGTTTTTT.

The genes are TRBV2 and TRBJ2-1; 7 bases agree with TRBD2. Germline V gene sequence: CDR1 SNHLY, CDR2 FYNNEI. The V and J ends lost 6 bases and 4 bases, in that order; junction bases with no gene match: 9. The CDR3 length is 15 residues. CDR3 in amino acids: CASRRIRTSYNEQFF. The DNA of the CDR3 is TGTGCCAGCAGACGGATCCGGACTAGTTACAATGAGCAGTTCTTC.

The genes are TRBV6-6 and TRBJ1-1, with D hard to call. Germline lookup yields CDR1 MNHNY and CDR2 SVGAGI (reference sequence). The V gene lost 5 bases and the J gene lost 4 bases, with 14 bases spanning the gap. The CDR3 totals 14 residues. CDR3 in amino acids: CASSPRESGTEAFF. CDR3 nucleotide sequence: TGTGCCAGCAGTCCTCGTGAGTCTGGCACTGAAGCTTTCTTT.

The V gene is TRBV7-6, the J gene TRBJ2-1; D not resolved. This CDR3 comprises 13 residues. V lost 2 bases and J lost 4, with 6 bases in between. From germline, CDR1 is SGHVS and CDR2 FNYEAQ. This CDR3 reads CASSLSGYNEQFF. CDR3 sequence (DNA): TGTGCCAGCAGCTTATCAGGATACAATGAGCAGTTCTTC.

The CDR3 sequence: CAWSVQGPIPYEQYF. Written as DNA, the CDR3 is TGTGCCTGGAGTGTACAGGGGCCTATCCCCTACGAGCAGTACTTC. The V call is TRBV30, the J call TRBJ2-7; 7 bases match TRBD1. Germline CDR1 reads GTSNPN; CDR2 reads SVGIG (reference sequence). Trimming removed 0 bases from V and 2 bases from J; junction bases left unmatched: 7. CDR3 length: 15 amino acids.

The chain has TRBV7-2 and TRBJ2-7, with D uncertain. The CDR3 is made up of 13 amino acids. V was trimmed by 1 base and J by 2 bases, leaving 6 bases between them. The germline V gene has CDR1 SGHTA and CDR2 FQGNSA. Here the CDR3 DNA reads TGTGCCAGCAGCTTAGGAATAGCCTACGAGCAGTACTTC. As protein: CASSLGIAYEQYF.

The genes are TRBV6-1 and TRBJ1-1, with 9 bases fitting TRBD1. V shed 10 bases and J 4 bases; nucleotides not matched to a gene: 7. Germline V lookup: CDR1 MNHNS, CDR2 SASEGT. CDR3 size: 13 residues. CDR3 in DNA: TGTGCCACGCGGGACAGGGTGTCCACTGAAGCTTTCTTT. It yields the protein CATRDRVSTEAFF.

CDR3 coding DNA: TGTGCCAGCAGTTTGCCCTCGACCACAGATACGCAGTATTTT. It translates to CASSLPSTTDTQYF. This chain links TRBV5-4 with TRBJ2-3, with D unclear. Germline V CDR1 and CDR2: SGHNT, YYREEE (reference sequence). The length of the CDR3 is 14 residues. V lost 5 bases to trimming and J lost 2 bases, with 12 bases between them.

The chain uses TRBV2 and TRBJ2-3; D is possibly TRBD1 or TRBD2 (5 bases each). CDR1 SNHLY and CDR2 FYNNEI come from the germline V gene. The CDR3 has 11 residues. Trimming shortened V by 4 bases and J by 10 bases, and 9 bases separated the two germline ends. The CDR3 DNA reads as TGTGCCAGCAGTGCGCAGGGACCGCAGTATTTT. This translates into CASSAQGPQYF.

The V call is TRBV9, the J call TRBJ1-5; 8 bases line up with TRBD1. V dropped 4 bases and J dropped 2; count of bases not matched to a gene: 8. This CDR3 has 16 residues. The germline gives CDR1 SGDLS, CDR2 YYNGEE. CDR3: CASSPDRGGGNQPQHF. The CDR3 DNA reads as TGTGCCAGCAGCCCCGACAGGGGCGGTGGCAATCAGCCCCAGCATTTT.

This chain links TRBV12-5 with TRBJ2-5; a weak D match, TRBD2 (6 bases). Germline CDR1 is LGHNT and CDR2 is FRNRAP. The germline V and J ends were trimmed by 6 bases and 3 bases, with 11 bases remaining between them. CDR3 size: 13 residues. The CDR3 reads CASGAGIEETQYF. The DNA for the CDR3 is TGTGCTAGTGGAGCGGGTATAGAAGAGACCCAGTACTTC.

This chain links TRBV7-2 with TRBJ1-3; D is unclear. This CDR3 is built from 16 residues. Germline V lookup: CDR1 SGHTA, CDR2 FQGNSA. V was cut by 0 bases and J by 4 bases, with 13 bases left in between. The CDR3 here is CASSLAGPLTGNTIYF. DNA of the CDR3: TGTGCCAGCAGCTTAGCCGGGCCCCTGACCGGAAACACCATATATTTT.

CDR3 loop: CASSLAGTGNTIYF. Here the CDR3 DNA reads TGTGCCAGCAGCTTAGCCGGGACAGGAAACACCATATATTTT. The V and J genes are TRBV7-9 and TRBJ1-3; a weak D match, TRBD1 (6 bases). Germline V gene sequence: CDR1 SEHNR, CDR2 FQNEAQ (reference sequence). The CDR3 is 14 residues long. Trimming shortened V by 0 bases and J by 4 bases, and 7 bases separated the two germline ends.

V gene TRBV30 combines with J gene TRBJ1-1; D remains unclear. The CDR3 is 12 amino acids. CDR1 GTSNPN and CDR2 SVGIG come from the germline V gene (reference sequence). Trimming cost V 3 bases and J 3 bases, with 8 bases left between them. The CDR3: CAWRDRDTEAFF. As DNA, the CDR3 is TGTGCCTGGAGGGATCGAGACACTGAAGCTTTCTTT.

This chain uses TRBV5-1 with TRBJ1-2, with unresolved D. The germline V gene has CDR1 SGHRS and CDR2 YFSETQ. V lost 5 bases and J lost 8, with 10 bases in between. The CDR3 covers 11 residues. The CDR3 protein is CASRRSLGYTF. The CDR3 DNA sequence: TGCGCCAGCAGGAGGAGCTTGGGCTACACCTTC.

The chain recombines TRBV19 with TRBJ1-5; TRBD1 matches at 7 bases. In germline, CDR1 is LNHDA, CDR2 SQIVND (reference sequence). J lost 4 bases, V lost 6 bases, and 9 bases had no gene match. The CDR3 totals 15 residues. In nucleotides, the CDR3 is TGTGCCAGTAGAAAGGACACACAGGGGAATCAGCCCCAGCATTTT. This sequence encodes CASRKDTQGNQPQHF.

The chain combines TRBV28 with TRBJ2-1, with 13 bases lining up with TRBD2. Germline values: CDR1 MDHEN, CDR2 SYDVKM. Unmatched junction bases numbered 10, after V lost 5 bases and J lost 9 bases. The CDR3 runs 16 residues. CDR3 in DNA: TGTGCCAGCAGTGCTCTACTAGCGGGGGGGCATAGTGAGCAGTTCTTC. Translated, it gives CASSALLAGGHSEQFF.

This clone occurred once. V and J are TRBV7-9 and TRBJ2-3, with D uncertain. The CDR3 has 15 residues. The germline V gene has CDR1 SEHNR and CDR2 FQNEAQ (reference sequence). Trimming removed 0 bases at V and 2 bases at J, with 9 bases between. The CDR3: CASSLAVGPTDTQYF. CDR3 in DNA: TGTGCCAGCAGCTTAGCTGTCGGACCCACAGATACGCAGTATTTT.

The chain links TRBV5-1 to TRBJ2-3; 13 nucleotides agree with TRBD2. The germline V gene has CDR1 SGHRS and CDR2 YFSETQ. J lost 4 bases, V lost 4 bases, and 6 bases had no gene match. CDR3 length: 16 residues. This chain's CDR3 is CASSRGTSGVPDTQYF. DNA for the CDR3: TGCGCCAGCAGCAGGGGGACTAGCGGGGTGCCAGATACGCAGTATTTT.

The rearrangement uses TRBV4-1 and TRBJ2-2; D gene unclear. Germline loops: CDR1 MGHRA, CDR2 YSYEKL. V lost 1 base and J lost 7, with 4 bases in between. CDR3 length equals 12 residues. For the CDR3, the DNA is TGCGCCAGCAGCCAAGTCTACGGGGAGCTGTTTTTT. This sequence encodes CASSQVYGELFF.

The chain joins TRBV7-2 to TRBJ2-4; D is uncertain. Germline values: CDR1 SGHTA, CDR2 FQGNSA. This CDR3 is 13 amino acids long. With 1 base removed from V and 5 bases from J, the gap between germline ends came to 6 bases. CDR3 nucleotide sequence: TGTGCCAGCAGCTTAGGGCAGCAAAACATTCAGTACTTC. Its translation: CASSLGQQNIQYF.

This clone was observed once. The genes are TRBV27 and TRBJ1-1; D gene ambiguous. Germline lookup yields CDR1 MNHEY and CDR2 SMNVEV (reference sequence). Trimming cost V 6 bases and J 2 bases, with 4 bases left between them. This CDR3 has 11 residues. DNA for the CDR3: TGTGCCAGCAGGCGAAACACTGAAGCTTTCTTT. Residues: CASRRNTEAFF.